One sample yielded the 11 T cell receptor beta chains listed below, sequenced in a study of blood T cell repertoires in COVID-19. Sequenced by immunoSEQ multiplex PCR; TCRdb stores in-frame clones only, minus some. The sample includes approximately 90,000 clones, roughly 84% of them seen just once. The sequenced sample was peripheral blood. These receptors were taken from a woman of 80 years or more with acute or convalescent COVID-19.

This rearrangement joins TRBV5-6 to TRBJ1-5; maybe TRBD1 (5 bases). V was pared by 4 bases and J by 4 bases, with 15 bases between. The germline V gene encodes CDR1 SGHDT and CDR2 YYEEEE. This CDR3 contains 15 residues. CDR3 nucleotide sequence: TGTGCCAGCAGCCGTTCGGGGAGGGGAAATCAGCCCCAGCATTTT. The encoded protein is CASSRSGRGNQPQHF.

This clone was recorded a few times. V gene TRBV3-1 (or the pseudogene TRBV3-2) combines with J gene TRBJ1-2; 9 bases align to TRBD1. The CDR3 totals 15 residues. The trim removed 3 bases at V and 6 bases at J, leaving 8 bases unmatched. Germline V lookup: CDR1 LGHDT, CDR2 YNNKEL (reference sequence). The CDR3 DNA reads TGTGCCAGCAGCCAGTTTACAGGGGGCGCAAATGGCTACACCTTC. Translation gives CASSQFTGGANGYTF.

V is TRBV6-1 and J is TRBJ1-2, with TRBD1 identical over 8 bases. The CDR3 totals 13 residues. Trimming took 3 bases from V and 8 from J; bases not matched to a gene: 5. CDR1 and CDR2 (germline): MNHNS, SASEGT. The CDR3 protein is CASSDTDRDGYTF. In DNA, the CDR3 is TGTGCCAGCAGTGACACGGACAGGGACGGCTACACCTTC.

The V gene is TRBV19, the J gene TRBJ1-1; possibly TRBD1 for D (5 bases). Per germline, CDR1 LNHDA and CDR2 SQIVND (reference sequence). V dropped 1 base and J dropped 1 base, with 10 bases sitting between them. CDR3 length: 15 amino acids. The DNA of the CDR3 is TGTGCCAGTAGTATAGGTTCAGGGTCGAACACTGAAGCTTTCTTT. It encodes CASSIGSGSNTEAFF. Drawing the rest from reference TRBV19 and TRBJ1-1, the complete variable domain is DGGITQSPKYLFRKEGQNVTLSCEQNLNHDAMYWYRQDPGQGLRLIYYSQIVNDFQKGDIAEGYSVSREKKESFPLTVTSAQKNPTAFYLCASSIGSGSNTEAFFGQGTRLTVV.

CDR3 residues: CAWKVEEGQPQHF. In nucleotides, the CDR3 is TGTGCCTGGAAGGTTGAGGAGGGTCAGCCCCAGCATTTT. The chain links TRBV30 to TRBJ1-5; D uncertain. Germline-derived CDR1 and CDR2 are GTSNPN and SVGIG (reference sequence). CDR3 length: 13 residues. V was shortened by 4 bases and J by 6 bases, with 13 bases between the two germline ends. The full variable domain, its missing parts supplied by reference TRBV30 and TRBJ1-5, is SQTIHQWPATLVQPVGSPLSLECTVEGTSNPNLYWYRQAAGRGLQLLFYSVGIGQISSEVPQNLSASRPQDRQFILSSKKLLLSDSGFYLCAWKVEEGQPQHFGDGTRLSIL.

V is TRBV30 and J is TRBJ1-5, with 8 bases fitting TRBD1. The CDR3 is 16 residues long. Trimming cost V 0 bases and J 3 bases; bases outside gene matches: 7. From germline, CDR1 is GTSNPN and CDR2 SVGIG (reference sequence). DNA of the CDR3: TGTGCCTGGAGTGTCGGTCCAGGGGGCATCAATCAGCCCCAGCATTTT. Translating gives CAWSVGPGGINQPQHF. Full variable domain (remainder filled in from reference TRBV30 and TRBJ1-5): SQTIHQWPATLVQPVGSPLSLECTVEGTSNPNLYWYRQAAGRGLQLLFYSVGIGQISSEVPQNLSASRPQDRQFILSSKKLLLSDSGFYLCAWSVGPGGINQPQHFGDGTRLSIL.

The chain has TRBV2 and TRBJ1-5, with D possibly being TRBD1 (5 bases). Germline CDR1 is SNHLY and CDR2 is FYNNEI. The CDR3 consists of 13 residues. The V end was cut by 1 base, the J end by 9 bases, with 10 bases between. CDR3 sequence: CASSEGRVGPQHF. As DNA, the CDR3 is TGTGCCAGCAGTGAAGGCAGGGTAGGGCCCCAGCATTTT. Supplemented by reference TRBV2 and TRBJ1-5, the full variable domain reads EPEVTQTPSHQVTQMGQEVILRCVPISNHLYFYWYRQILGQKVEFLVSFYNNEISEKSEIFDDQFSVERPDGSNFTLKIRSTKLEDSAMYFCASSEGRVGPQHFGDGTRLSIL.

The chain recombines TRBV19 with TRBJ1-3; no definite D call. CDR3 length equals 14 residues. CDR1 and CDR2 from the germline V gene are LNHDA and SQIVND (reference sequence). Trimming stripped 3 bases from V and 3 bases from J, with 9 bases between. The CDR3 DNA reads TGTGCCAGTAGTATTTCTCGGGATGGAAACACCATATATTTT. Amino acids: CASSISRDGNTIYF.

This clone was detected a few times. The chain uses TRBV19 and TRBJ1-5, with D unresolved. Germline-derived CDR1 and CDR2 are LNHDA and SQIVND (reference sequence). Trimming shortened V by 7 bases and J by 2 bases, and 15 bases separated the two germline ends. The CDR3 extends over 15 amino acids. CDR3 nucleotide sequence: TGTGCCAGTACGAGGGAATCGGATGGCAATCAGCCCCAGCATTTT. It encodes CASTRESDGNQPQHF.

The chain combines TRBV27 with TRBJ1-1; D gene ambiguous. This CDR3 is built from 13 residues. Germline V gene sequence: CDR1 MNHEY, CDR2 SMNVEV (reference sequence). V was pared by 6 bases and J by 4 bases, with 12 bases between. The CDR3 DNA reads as TGTGCCAGCAGGAGCCGATTAAGCACTGAAGCTTTCTTT. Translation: CASRSRLSTEAFF.

CDR3 DNA: TGCGCCAGCAGCCAGCAGGGGGCAGCTGGCTACACCTTC. Its translation: CASSQQGAAGYTF. J is TRBJ1-2 and V is TRBV4-3, with TRBD1 matching over 8 bases. The germline gives CDR1 LGHNA, CDR2 YSLEER. The J segment lost 7 bases and the V segment lost 3 bases, leaving 4 bases of the junction unmatched. The CDR3 loop spans 13 amino acids.